The 30 T cell receptor beta chains below all came from one sample that was sequenced in a study of T cells in Graves' hyperthyroidism and ophthalmopathy. What was amplified from RNA transcripts were TCR beta CDR3 regions. TCR CDR3 underwent first-round RT-PCR with the HTBI primer set. TCRdb re-analysed the multiplex PCR reads in MiXCR, keeping a single row per CDR3 protein. Of 500,000 to 750,000 distinct CDR3 sequences listed, approximately 15% are singletons. The sample comprised blood. Receptors were obtained from a woman in her late teens or twenties with Graves' ophthalmopathy.

The rearrangement joins TRBV7-9 to TRBJ2-7; 8 bases are shared with TRBD1. The V and J ends lost 5 bases and 5 bases, in that order; junction bases with no gene match: 11. The germline V gene has CDR1 SEHNR and CDR2 FQNEAQ (reference sequence). The CDR3 has 15 residues. CDR3 DNA sequence: TGTGCCAGCAGCCCCCGGGACAGGAGCTACCACGAGCAGTACTTC. It encodes CASSPRDRSYHEQYF.

The V gene is TRBV30, the J gene TRBJ1-6, with 8 bases lining up with TRBD1. Germline V gives CDR1 GTSNPN, CDR2 SVGIG (reference sequence). The CDR3 runs 13 residues. Losses at the gene ends were 5 bases for V and 9 bases for J; bases not matched to a gene: 6. CDR3 loop: CAWARGRSSPLHF. For the CDR3, the DNA is TGTGCCTGGGCCAGGGGGCGTTCTTCACCCCTCCACTTT.

On this clonotype: This could be a read error, since a much larger clone is one nucleotide away. The chain combines TRBV18 with TRBJ2-3; D ambiguous. The V end lost 8 bases, the J end lost 4 bases, and 16 bases lay between the germline ends. Germline values: CDR1 KGHSH, CDR2 LQKENI. This CDR3 spans 14 amino acids. For the CDR3, the DNA is TGTGCCAGCGCCGGACCGGGTGGATCAGATACGCAGTATTTT. Amino acids: CASAGPGGSDTQYF.

V and J are TRBV27 and TRBJ2-1, with D perhaps TRBD1 (5 bases). CDR3 size: 15 residues. V was trimmed by 1 base and J by 5 bases, leaving 12 bases between them. Germline CDR1 reads MNHEY; CDR2 reads SMNVEV (reference sequence). The CDR3 region is CASSLYGHRDNEQFF. In DNA, the CDR3 is TGTGCCAGCAGTTTATACGGACATAGAGACAATGAGCAGTTCTTC.

This clonotype has at least ten counts. J is TRBJ2-3 and V is TRBV28; 7 nucleotides align to TRBD2. J gave up 2 bases and V 5 bases, and 16 bases lay outside the gene matches. This CDR3 spans 18 amino acids. Germline CDR1 MDHEN, CDR2 SYDVKM. In DNA, the CDR3 is TGTGCCAGCAGTCTAACCCACCGGGAGGCAGGAGACACAGATACGCAGTATTTT. Translation: CASSLTHREAGDTDTQYF.

This clonotype was detected many times. The J gene is TRBJ2-5, the V gene TRBV7-9, with 9 positions matching TRBD1. Germline loops: CDR1 SEHNR, CDR2 FQNEAQ (reference sequence). The CDR3 is 16 amino acids. The V and J ends lost 5 bases and 4 bases, in that order; junction bases with no gene match: 11. The CDR3 DNA reads as TGTGCCAGCAGCCCGCGGGACAGGGAAGAGGGAGAGACCCAGTACTTC. Its translation is CASSPRDREEGETQYF.

V and J are TRBV5-5 and TRBJ1-6, with D maybe TRBD1 (5 bases). The V gene lost 1 base and the J gene lost 3 bases, with 14 bases spanning the gap. The CDR3 has 17 amino acids. In germline, CDR1 is SGHKS, CDR2 YYEKEE (reference sequence). The CDR3 is CASSLSQGTYYNSPLHF. CDR3 coding DNA: TGTGCCAGCAGCTTGTCCCAGGGTACTTACTATAATTCACCCCTCCACTTT.

This clonotype was seen only a few times. V gene TRBV20-1 combines with J gene TRBJ1-2; 7 bases are shared with TRBD1. Per the germline V gene, CDR1 is DFQATT and CDR2 is SNEGSKA (reference sequence). This CDR3 contains 11 residues. Trimming at V came to 7 bases and at J to 7 bases, leaving 6 bases not matched to a gene. The CDR3 loop is CSVRDSGGYTF. CDR3 coding DNA: TGCAGTGTCCGGGACAGTGGTGGCTACACCTTC.

This clonotype has a count of ten or more. The gene calls are TRBV27 and TRBJ2-3, with D perhaps matching TRBD1 (6 bases). CDR3 length equals 14 residues. Trimming pared 4 bases from V and 2 bases from J, leaving 10 bases between. Germline-derived CDR1 and CDR2 are MNHEY and SMNVEV (reference sequence). The CDR3 loop reads CASSSYRDTDTQYF. As DNA, the CDR3 is TGTGCCAGCAGTTCCTACAGGGACACAGATACGCAGTATTTT.

Many counts were recorded for this clonotype. The chain employs TRBV28 and TRBJ2-7, with 12 bases that match TRBD2. The CDR3 loop spans 15 amino acids. The germline V gene encodes CDR1 MDHEN and CDR2 SYDVKM. Losses at the gene ends were 5 bases for V and 6 bases for J; bases not matched to a gene: 8. The CDR3 protein is CASSPRLAGVFEQYF. CDR3 sequence (DNA): TGTGCCAGCAGTCCCAGACTAGCGGGAGTCTTCGAGCAGTACTTC.

This clonotype appeared many times. CDR3 nucleotide sequence: TGTGCCAGCAGTTTCGGGGGTTGGAGCACAGATACGCAGTATTTT. Protein: CASSFGGWSTDTQYF. V gene TRBV28 combines with J gene TRBJ2-3; D perhaps matches TRBD2 (6 bases). Germline CDR1 and CDR2: MDHEN and SYDVKM. CDR3 length equals 15 residues. Trimming shortened V by 3 bases and J by 0 bases, and 10 bases separated the two germline ends.

The table lists this clonotype with a few counts. This chain links TRBV29-1 with TRBJ2-7; 10 bases line up with TRBD1. Germline-derived CDR1 and CDR2 are SQVTM and ANQGSEA. The CDR3 is made up of 11 amino acids. Trimming removed 7 bases from V and 6 bases from J; junction bases left unmatched: 3. CDR3 sequence: CSATGGFEQYF. CDR3 coding DNA: TGCAGCGCGACAGGGGGCTTCGAGCAGTACTTC.

This clonotype was counted at least ten times. The rearrangement joins TRBV27 to TRBJ2-7, with D possibly matching TRBD1 (6 bases). CDR1 is MNHEY and CDR2 is SMNVEV in the germline V gene (reference sequence). This CDR3 comprises 16 residues. The ends were cut back, 0 bases at V and 0 bases at J, with 12 bases in the middle. CDR3 coding DNA: TGTGCCAGCAGTTTATCCTTATACAGGGTCTCCTACGAGCAGTACTTC. Translation gives CASSLSLYRVSYEQYF.

The chain couples TRBV9 to TRBJ2-1; D may be TRBD2 (5 bases). Germline V gene lookup returns CDR1 SGDLS and CDR2 YYNGEE. CDR3 size: 14 residues. Trimming pared 2 bases from V and 7 bases from J, leaving 13 bases between. Here the CDR3 reads CASSVAASWNEQFF. DNA for the CDR3: TGTGCCAGCAGCGTGGCGGCTAGCTGGAATGAGCAGTTCTTC.

Regarding this clonotype: With a much larger clone just one base away, this may be a read error. The chain is built from TRBV20-1 and TRBJ2-1; D tentatively fits TRBD1 or TRBD2 (5 bases each). V was clipped by 3 bases and J by 11 bases, with 11 bases between them. Germline CDR1 is DFQATT and CDR2 is SNEGSKA (reference sequence). This CDR3 is 11 amino acids long. CDR3 amino acids: CSASDPGQQFF. CDR3 bases: TGCAGTGCTAGTGACCCGGGACAGCAGTTCTTC.

This clonotype was counted ten times or more. This sequence joins TRBV19 and TRBJ1-2, with unresolved D. Germline V gene sequence: CDR1 LNHDA, CDR2 SQIVND (reference sequence). V was cut by 3 bases and J by 6 bases, with 17 bases left in between. The CDR3 loop spans 15 amino acids. The CDR3 loop reads CASSIAPPVGDGYTF. CDR3 coding DNA: TGTGCCAGTAGTATTGCCCCCCCGGTTGGGGATGGCTACACCTTC.

This clonotype occurred a few times. A read error is possible here, since a much larger clone lies one base away. Likely a read error: the CDR3 ends without its conserved phenylalanine or tryptophan. The chain employs TRBV15 and TRBJ1-2; D ambiguous. Trimming stripped 0 bases from V and 1 base from J, with 18 bases between. The CDR3 is 18 amino acids. Germline-derived CDR1 and CDR2 are LNHNV and YYDKDF (reference sequence). CDR3 sequence reads: CATSRDMGSVAVNYGYTS. The CDR3 bases are TGTGCCACCAGCAGAGATATGGGATCGGTGGCAGTTAACTATGGCTACACCTCC.

This clonotype was detected a few times. With a much larger clone just one base away, this may be a read error. The V call is TRBV11-2, the J call TRBJ2-1, with 10 positions matching TRBD2. The CDR3 is made up of 14 amino acids. Germline assignment: CDR1 SGHAT and CDR2 FQNNGV. V shed 5 bases, J shed 4 bases, and the junction held 2 bases outside the gene matches. For the CDR3, the DNA is TGTGCCAGCAGCGGACTAGCGGCTTACAATGAGCAGTTCTTC. It yields the protein CASSGLAAYNEQFF.

In this sample, this clonotype turned up many times. The chain couples TRBV20-1 to TRBJ2-1, with D unresolved. CDR1 DFQATT and CDR2 SNEGSKA come from the germline V gene (reference sequence). This CDR3 has 15 residues. V was shortened by 0 bases and J by 7 bases, with 16 bases between the two germline ends. The CDR3: CSARDVADPRNEQFF. As DNA, the CDR3 is TGCAGTGCTAGAGATGTGGCCGACCCCAGAAATGAGCAGTTCTTC.

This clonotype has ten or more counts. The CDR3: CASSLRGIGNQPQHF. CDR3 DNA: TGTGCCAGCAGTTTACGGGGGATTGGCAATCAGCCCCAGCATTTT. The chain couples TRBV27 to TRBJ1-5, with D possibly TRBD1 on 5 matching bases. V was cut by 2 bases and J by 2 bases, with 10 bases left in between. Germline loops: CDR1 MNHEY, CDR2 SMNVEV (reference sequence). The CDR3 spans 15 residues.

This clonotype was observed many times. The V and J genes are TRBV24-1 and TRBJ1-1; D is unclear. Trimming left V 4 bases short and J 3 bases short, with 8 bases between. The CDR3 totals 13 residues. Germline lookup yields CDR1 KGHDR and CDR2 SFDVKD. The DNA of the CDR3 is TGTGCCACCAGTGAGTCTGATTACACTGAAGCTTTCTTT. It specifies CATSESDYTEAFF.

This chain links TRBV25-1 with TRBJ1-1; no firm D call. Trimming pared 3 bases from V and 0 bases from J, leaving 17 bases between. Germline values: CDR1 MGHDK, CDR2 SYGVNS. This CDR3 has 17 residues. The CDR3 sequence is CASSDPGGQQMNTEAFF. DNA of the CDR3: TGTGCCAGCAGTGACCCGGGCGGCCAACAAATGAACACTGAAGCTTTCTTT.

This clonotype came up many times. V usage is TRBV5-1 and J usage is TRBJ2-7; tentatively, D is TRBD1 (6 bases). Per the germline V gene, CDR1 is SGHRS and CDR2 is YFSETQ. The V end was cut by 0 bases, the J end by 3 bases, with 16 bases between. The CDR3 is made up of 16 amino acids. The CDR3 region is CASSLAKDRHVYEQYF. The CDR3 DNA reads as TGCGCCAGCAGCTTGGCCAAGGACAGACATGTCTACGAGCAGTACTTC.

This clonotype has a count of ten or more. The V call is TRBV6-1, the J call TRBJ2-3; D gene uncertain. Trimming removed 4 bases at V and 3 bases at J, with 11 bases between. The germline V gene has CDR1 MNHNS and CDR2 SASEGT. CDR3 length: 14 residues. The CDR3 DNA follows: TGTGCCAGCAGTGGTCTAGTAGGAACAGATACGCAGTATTTT. This codes for CASSGLVGTDTQYF.

Points on this clonotype: A much larger clonotype is one base distant, so this may be a read error. The V and J genes are TRBV9 and TRBJ1-2, with D possibly TRBD1 on 5 matching bases. Germline values: CDR1 SGDLS, CDR2 YYNGEE. CDR3 length: 15 residues. For the CDR3, the DNA is TGTACCAGCAGCGCCCGGGCGAGGGGAGTGGATGGCTACACCTTC. Amino acids: CTSSARARGVDGYTF.

This clonotype was observed many times. The chain combines TRBV9 with TRBJ2-7; 9 bases match TRBD2. Per germline, CDR1 SGDLS and CDR2 YYNGEE. The V segment lost 0 bases and the J segment 6 bases; nucleotides outside the gene matches: 13. The CDR3 runs to 17 residues. The CDR3 DNA follows: TGTGCCAGCAGCGTAGAGAATGGGGTAGCGGGAGAGGGCGAGCAGTACTTC. It specifies CASSVENGVAGEGEQYF.

The chain couples TRBV20-1 to TRBJ2-2, with unresolved D. Germline V gives CDR1 DFQATT, CDR2 SNEGSKA (reference sequence). V lost 5 bases and J lost 3, with 7 bases in between. This CDR3 has 12 amino acids. The CDR3: CSAPWDTGELFF. The CDR3 nucleotides read TGCAGTGCTCCATGGGACACCGGGGAGCTGTTTTTT.

This clonotype was detected ten times or more. The genes are TRBV2 and TRBJ1-3, with D possibly being TRBD1 (6 bases). Deletions cut 8 bases from V and 4 bases from J, with 24 bases between. Germline lookup yields CDR1 SNHLY and CDR2 FYNNEI. The CDR3 sequence is 17 residues long. CDR3 region: CASYLSLRAGVGNTIYF. In DNA form, the CDR3 reads TGTGCCAGCTACCTCTCACTCAGGGCAGGGGTCGGAAACACCATATATTTT.

This clonotype was counted ten times or more. This chain links TRBV12-3 or TRBV12-4 with TRBJ2-1; D remains unclear. The CDR3 runs to 15 residues. Deletions cut 1 base from V and 0 bases from J, with 7 bases between. The CDR3 bases are TGTGCCAGCAGTTTAGGTTCGGTCTCCTACAATGAGCAGTTCTTC. It translates to CASSLGSVSYNEQFF.

This clonotype was counted at least ten times. This sequence joins TRBV4-1 and TRBJ2-5, with 7 bases aligning to TRBD1. This CDR3 region has 14 residues. The V gene's germline CDR1 is MGHRA and CDR2 YSYEKL. Trimming at V came to 4 bases and at J to 1 base, leaving 3 bases not matched to a gene. The CDR3 DNA reads as TGCGCCAGCAGCCTGCGACAGGGCCAAGAGACCCAGTACTTC. Protein: CASSLRQGQETQYF.